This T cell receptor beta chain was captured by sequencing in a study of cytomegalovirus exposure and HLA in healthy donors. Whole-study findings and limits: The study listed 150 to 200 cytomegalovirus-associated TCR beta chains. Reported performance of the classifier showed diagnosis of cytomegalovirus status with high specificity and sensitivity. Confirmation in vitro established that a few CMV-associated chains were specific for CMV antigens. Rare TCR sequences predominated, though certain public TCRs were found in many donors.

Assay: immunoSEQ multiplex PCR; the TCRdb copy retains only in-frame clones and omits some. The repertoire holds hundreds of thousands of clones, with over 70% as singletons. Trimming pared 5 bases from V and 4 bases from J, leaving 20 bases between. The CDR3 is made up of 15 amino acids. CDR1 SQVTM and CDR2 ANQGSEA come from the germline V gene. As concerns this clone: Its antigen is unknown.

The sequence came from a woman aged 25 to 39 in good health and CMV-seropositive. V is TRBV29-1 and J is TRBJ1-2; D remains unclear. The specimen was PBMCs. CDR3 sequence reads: CSVHSDLYVGYGYTF. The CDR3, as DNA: TGCAGCGTTCACTCGGACCTATACGTGGGCTATGGCTACACCTTC.